This note documents a single T cell receptor (beta chain) sequence. The antigen is not known. The data belong to a study of T cell repertoires in ileal Crohn's disease. Background on the study: All patients had surgery for stricturing (roughly 61%) or penetrating (about 40%) disease. Findings and limits, study-wide: Clonal expansions were more frequent in active smokers than non-smokers at surgery.

Data came from immunoSEQ multiplex PCR; TCRdb stores just in-frame clones and leaves some out. The sample consists of about 7,200 clones, roughly 78% of them appearing once. This CDR3 contains 11 residues. The V end lost 1 base, the J end lost 5 bases, and 2 bases lay between the germline ends. Germline CDR1 and CDR2: KGHSH and LQKENI. The time point denotes: proximal margin of the surgical specimen (macroscopically non-inflamed). The TCR comes from an adult with Crohn's disease. Source material: ileal tissue. The J gene is TRBJ2-5, the V gene TRBV18; D remains ambiguous. The CDR3 spells CASSPRETQYF. CDR3 in DNA: TGTGCCAGCTCACCACGGGAGACCCAGTACTTC.